Listed below are T cell receptor beta chains from one sample, sequenced in a study of blood T cell repertoires in COVID-19. The repertoire was sequenced with immunoSEQ multiplex PCR; TCRdb's copy has only in-frame clones and lacks some. Here the sample spans about 400,000 clones, approximately 91% being singletons. The sample consisted of PBMCs or T cells enriched from blood (not recorded which). The origin of the receptors is a middle-aged woman with acute COVID-19. CDR3s include the opening cysteine and the closing phenylalanine or tryptophan. D genes are given only for firm matches. Expanded clones are given a class, and other clones once, few, many or no size at all.

V gene: TRBV6-5
clone size: once
CDR3 length: 13
D gene: .
J gene: TRBJ1-1
CDR3 DNA: TGTGCCAGCACTCCGTCCCAAACAGGAAGAGCTTTCTTT
CDR3 protein: CASTPSQTGRAFF

V gene: TRBV5-8
clone size: .
CDR3 length: 15
D gene: .
J gene: TRBJ2-5
CDR3 DNA: TGTGCCAGCAGCCATTGGGGGCGGCGTGAGGGGACCCAGTACTTC
CDR3 protein: CASSHWGRREGTQYF

V gene: TRBV11-2
clone size: .
CDR3 length: 14
D gene: .
J gene: TRBJ2-3
CDR3 DNA: TGTGCCAGCAGCTCACAGGGCCCAACAGATACGCAGTATTTT
CDR3 protein: CASSSQGPTDTQYF

V gene: TRBV13
clone size: .
CDR3 length: 15
D gene: .
J gene: TRBJ1-3
CDR3 DNA: TGTGCCAGCAGCTCCGTCCCGGACAGTGGAAACACCATATATTTT
CDR3 protein: CASSSVPDSGNTIYF

V gene: TRBV6-5
clone size: .
CDR3 length: 15
D gene: TRBD2
J gene: TRBJ2-5
CDR3 DNA: TGTGCCAGCAGTCGACTAGCTAGCCCTCAAGAGACCCAGTACTTC
CDR3 protein: CASSRLASPQETQYF

V gene: TRBV2
clone size: .
CDR3 length: 15
D gene: TRBD1
J gene: TRBJ2-7
CDR3 DNA: TGTGCCAGCAGCCCCGCTGGACAGGGGGAATACGAGCAGTACTTC
CDR3 protein: CASSPAGQGEYEQYF

V gene: TRBV29-1
clone size: .
CDR3 length: 13
D gene: TRBD1
J gene: TRBJ1-3
CDR3 DNA: TGCAGCGTTGCGGGACAGGGGGCGGACACCATATATTTT
CDR3 protein: CSVAGQGADTIYF

V gene: TRBV2
clone size: .
CDR3 length: 15
D gene: .
J gene: TRBJ1-6
CDR3 DNA: TGTGCCAGCAGCGGACTTCCTCTCTATAATTCACCCCTCCACTTT
CDR3 protein: CASSGLPLYNSPLHF

V gene: TRBV7-9
clone size: many
CDR3 length: 15
D gene: TRBD1
J gene: TRBJ2-7
CDR3 DNA: TGTGCCAGCAGCTTCGGACAGGGTCATATGGACGAGCAGTACTTC
CDR3 protein: CASSFGQGHMDEQYF

V gene: TRBV30
clone size: .
CDR3 length: 14
D gene: TRBD2
J gene: TRBJ2-3
CDR3 DNA: TGTGCCTCGACTAGCGGGGATAGCACAGATACGCAGTATTTT
CDR3 protein: CASTSGDSTDTQYF

V gene: TRBV18
clone size: .
CDR3 length: 18
D gene: .
J gene: TRBJ1-3
CDR3 DNA: TGTGCCAGCTCACCAGCGCGGGAGTTCACAGGGACTGGAAACACCATATATTTT
CDR3 protein: CASSPAREFTGTGNTIYF

V gene: TRBV5-1
clone size: .
CDR3 length: 14
D gene: .
J gene: TRBJ2-1
CDR3 DNA: TGCGCCAGCAGCTTGGGACAGTCATCAAATGAGCAGTTCTTC
CDR3 protein: CASSLGQSSNEQFF

V gene: TRBV4-1
clone size: .
CDR3 length: 15
D gene: .
J gene: TRBJ1-1
CDR3 DNA: TGCGCCAGCAGCCAAGGTCCGGACATGAACACTGAAGCTTTCTTT
CDR3 protein: CASSQGPDMNTEAFF

V gene: TRBV19
clone size: .
CDR3 length: 16
D gene: .
J gene: TRBJ2-3
CDR3 DNA: TGTGCCAGTAGTTCCCGTCCCCAGGCCCACACAGATACGCAGTATTTT
CDR3 protein: CASSSRPQAHTDTQYF

V gene: TRBV5-1
clone size: .
CDR3 length: 16
D gene: TRBD1
J gene: TRBJ2-7
CDR3 DNA: TGCGCCAGCAGCTTGTATTTTAGGACAGGGGTTGACGAGCAGTACTTC
CDR3 protein: CASSLYFRTGVDEQYF

V gene: TRBV6-1
clone size: once
CDR3 length: 12
D gene: .
J gene: TRBJ2-3
CDR3 DNA: TGTGCCAGCAGTGAAGCTCGAGATACGCAGTATTTT
CDR3 protein: CASSEARDTQYF

V gene: TRBV5-6
clone size: .
CDR3 length: 17
D gene: TRBD1
J gene: TRBJ1-2
CDR3 DNA: TGTGCCAGCACCAACCGGGACAGGGGGCCGGCTAACTATGGCTACACCTTC
CDR3 protein: CASTNRDRGPANYGYTF

V gene: TRBV30
clone size: .
CDR3 length: 14
D gene: TRBD1
J gene: TRBJ2-3
CDR3 DNA: TGTGCCTGGAGTGTAACAGGGGGCCGAGATACGCAGTATTTT
CDR3 protein: CAWSVTGGRDTQYF

V gene: TRBV18
clone size: few
CDR3 length: 14
D gene: .
J gene: TRBJ2-5
CDR3 DNA: TGTGCCAGCTCACCACCGAGGGATTGGGAGACCCAGTACTTC
CDR3 protein: CASSPPRDWETQYF

V gene: TRBV12-5
clone size: .
CDR3 length: 13
D gene: .
J gene: TRBJ1-1
CDR3 DNA: TGTGCTAGTGGCCAAGGGGGGGGCACTGAAGCTTTCTTT
CDR3 protein: CASGQGGGTEAFF